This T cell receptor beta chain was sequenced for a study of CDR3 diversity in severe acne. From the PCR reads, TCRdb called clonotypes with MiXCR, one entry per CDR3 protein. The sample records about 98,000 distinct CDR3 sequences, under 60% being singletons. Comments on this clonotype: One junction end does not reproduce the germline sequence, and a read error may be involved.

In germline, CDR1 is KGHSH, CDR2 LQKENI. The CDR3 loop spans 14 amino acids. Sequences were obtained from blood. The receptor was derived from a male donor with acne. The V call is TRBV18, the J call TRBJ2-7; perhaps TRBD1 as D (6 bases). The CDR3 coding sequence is TGTGCCAACTCACCGACAGGCAGCTCCTACGAGCAGTACTTC. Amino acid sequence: CANSPTGSSYEQYF.